Sequencing of this T cell receptor beta chain was carried out in a study of vaccination and CD4 T cells after COVID-19. Study-wide background: Stimulation of cells relied on overlapping spike peptides derived from SARS-CoV-2, HCoV-NL63, HCoV-OC43 and HCoV-229E.

The treatment here: approximately 11-day PBMC culture with coronavirus spike peptide pools or control peptides (ViraFEST assay). Positive PCR dates covered March to December 2020, before US Alpha, Beta and Delta variants. As regards this clonotype: Antigen specificity is unknown.

Germline CDR1 and CDR2: LNHDA and SQIVND (reference sequence). This CDR3 is 11 amino acids long. The V gene lost 6 bases and the J gene lost 7 bases, with 6 bases spanning the gap. Sequence data for DNA of cultured CD4+ T cells were generated by the Oncomine TCR Beta short-read assay. TCRdb ran MiXCR on the PCR reads and lists one entry per CDR3 protein. Of just over 14,000 distinct CDR3 sequences listed, 52% are singletons. The sequence came from a human donor who had recovered from COVID-19. Source material: CD4+ T cells from blood, cultured in vitro. This chain links TRBV19 with TRBJ2-2; D is unresolved. This chain's CDR3 is CASRGDGELFF. In nucleotides, the CDR3 is TGTGCCAGTAGAGGTGACGGGGAGCTGTTTTTT.